This TCR beta chain was sequenced during a study of blood T cell repertoires in COVID-19 (dated by TCRdb to 2018 to 2021). With respect to the entire study: Collaborator samples came from the United States, Italy and Spain and covered acute and convalescent phases of COVID-19. The material from the prospective study consisted of cDNA or gDNA derived from T cells, B-cell-depleted T cells, or PBMCs. The dataset comprised deeply sampled blood TCRbeta repertoires from subjects exposed to, actively infected with, or recovered from COVID-19. The repertoires were released in a freely available public database intended as a resource for research on the immune response to SARS-CoV-2. The samples were drawn from the first 160 participants of the ongoing ImmuneRACE study and from under 1,500 subjects provided by 6 global collaborators. Nearly every sample came with metadata listing a de-identified subject ID, COVID-19 status, age in years and sex. HLA class I and class II types, where available, came from metadata supplied by the sample provider rather than from assay-based typing. What the research found in general, with its limitations: How much clinical and demographic metadata was included differed by source and by participant, and the metadata was provided uncurated.

At one collaborating source in Seattle, patients were enrolled during active infection and were followed longitudinally through the course of disease. Whole blood was collected in K2EDTA tubes by collaborating institutions according to the institutions' own protocols. For TCRbeta analysis, collaborator samples were shipped as frozen whole blood, as isolated PBMCs, or as DNA extracted from either sample type. Concerning this clone itself: Its antigen remains undetermined. Base qualities are not recorded, but no much larger clone differs from it by a single base.

TCRbeta CDR3 regions were amplified from genomic DNA by means of the immunoSEQ Assay, a bias-controlled multiplex PCR. For the original study's pipeline: The number of nucleated cells in each sample was estimated by amplification of reference gene primers within the assay. To quantify the absolute abundance of each unique TCRbeta CDR3 rearrangement, sequence reads were collapsed and filtered. For each sample, productive Simpson clonality was calculated by taking the square root of Simpson's diversity index across productive rearrangements. Here the immuneACCESS table is served through TCRdb, limited to in-frame sequences with V and J called. Missing clones are a known gap in these copies; in checked studies unresolved V genes cover under half, and the rest lacks a known reason. V and J calls and clone size come straight from that table; D and trimming were deduced from the DNA. For this sample there are 150,000 to 180,000 clones; approximately 84% appear just once. In total, the top ten clones hold roughly 8.3% of the sample.

Based on the germline V gene (reference sequence), the CDR1 and CDR2 sequences are LNHDA and SQIVND. Including the terminal cysteine and phenylalanine, the CDR3 comprises 11 residues. Only CDR3 DNA remains: 33 bases, in frame from the first base. Trimmed from V: 4 bases; trimmed from J: 11 bases; junction bases lacking a gene match: 2. Rearrangement joined TRBV19 to TRBJ2-7; 10 central bases correspond to TRBD1. The sequenced sample was peripheral blood. The receptor was isolated from an older woman with COVID-19, enrolled during active disease. The nucleotides are TGTGCCAGTAGTAACGGACAGGGGGAGTACTTC. Translated, it reads CASSNGQGEYF.